This record looks at one TCR beta chain sequence and its context. Its antigen is not identified. This entry belongs to a study of breast tumors, draining lymph nodes, adjacent tissues. The study, taken as a whole, reports: That most tumor T cells come from lymph nodes remained unproven. Most tumor T cells seemingly derive from lymph node, then expand in tumor. Tumor repertoires ranked between lymph nodes and nontumor tissue in diversity, with V and J gene preferences. Compared with basal-like, luminal-like tumors shared significantly more repertoire with nontumor tissue.

TCRdb reprocessed the multiplex PCR reads via MiXCR and lists one record per CDR3 protein. This table holds 17,000 or so distinct CDR3 sequences, over 55% found once. This sequence was found in a female donor with breast cancer. Some clones in this sample may be carry-over from other donors' samples. The material sequenced was tumor-adjacent breast tissue.

In DNA form, the CDR3 reads TGTGCCAGCAGTGGGTTCGGAGTACAAGAAAAACTGTTTTTT. This translates into CASSGFGVQEKLFF. The chain employs TRBV9 and TRBJ1-4, with D hard to call. V was cut by 5 bases and J by 8 bases, with 16 bases left in between. The CDR3 runs to 14 residues. Germline CDR1 and CDR2: SGDLS and YYNGEE.